The clone carrying this T cell receptor (beta chain) is labeled as medium-sized. Germline lookup yields CDR1 SGHAT and CDR2 FQDESV (reference sequence). The CDR3 covers 15 residues. Trimming removed 1 base from V and 9 bases from J, with 16 bases in between. Multiplex touch-down PCR with TRB-A/B primers amplified rearranged V-D-J TRB sequences. Via MiXCR, TCRdb re-called the multiplex PCR reads, giving one row per CDR3 protein. The sample comprises roughly 4,300 distinct CDR3 sequences, over 20% of which are singletons, and less than 30% rests with the top ten. The entry originates in a study of T cell repertoires in aging, cancer and after chemotherapy. Study background: Over several months to years, re-sampled healthy donor repertoires clearly shared clones.

Amplification of TCR beta used genomic DNA extracted from peripheral blood. The chain employs TRBV11-1 and TRBJ1-5; TRBD1 might be the D (6 bases). The sequenced sample consisted of blood. This sequence originates from a human donor in good health. The donor label of this sample is uncertain. CDR3 sequence reads: CASSLDRVGAGPQHF. Here the CDR3 DNA reads TGTGCCAGCAGCTTAGATCGAGTGGGGGCCGGGCCCCAGCATTTT.